The following is a T cell receptor (beta chain) sequence with its context. Antigen: not known. The sample is drawn from a study of cytomegalovirus exposure and HLA in healthy donors. The donors were part of the approximately 120-subject validation cohort, which stood apart from the approximately 640-subject first cohort. Regarding the study as a whole: Investigators reported under 200 TCR beta chains as tied to cytomegalovirus. The tendency of first-cohort TCR clusters to co-occur in the 90 to 150 validation repertoires was the finding of a later analysis.

Between the trimmed V and J ends, which lost 3 bases and 8 bases, there was a span of 13 bases. The CDR3 has 13 amino acids. Looked up from germline, CDR1 is MNHNY and CDR2 is SVGAGI (reference sequence). The data were produced by immunoSEQ multiplex PCR, yet TCRdb's version contains in-frame clones alone and is incomplete. The data contain about 330,000 clones, around 86% of them seen just once; the ten biggest clones take up around 0.8%. Sequenced sample: PBMCs. This TCR derives from a woman under 30 in good health and CMV-seronegative. The rearrangement uses TRBV6-6 and TRBJ1-1, with D maybe TRBD1 (6 bases). The CDR3 region is CASSYTQGFEAFF. For the CDR3, the DNA is TGTGCCAGCAGTTATACACAGGGTTTCGAAGCTTTCTTT.